Below, 5 T cell receptor beta chains from the same sample are listed, as sequenced in a study of blood T cell repertoires in COVID-19. The protocol was immunoSEQ multiplex PCR, while the TCRdb copy is restricted to in-frame clones and leaves out a portion. The table shows 200,000 to 250,000 clones, with approximately 87% occurring only once. The specimen sequenced was peripheral blood. These receptors originate from a woman aged 45-65 years with acute or convalescent COVID-19.

V is TRBV5-1 and J is TRBJ1-2, with D perhaps TRBD1 (5 bases). The germline V gene encodes CDR1 SGHRS and CDR2 YFSETQ. This CDR3 comprises 15 residues. With 6 bases removed from V and 4 bases from J, the gap between germline ends came to 19 bases. CDR3 residues: CASTTGGTAFYGYTF. CDR3 bases: TGCGCCAGCACCACGGGGGGGACCGCCTTCTATGGCTACACCTTC.

The V and J genes are TRBV7-8 and TRBJ1-1; D is unclear. Trimming removed 1 base from V and 5 bases from J, with 8 bases in between. Germline lookup yields CDR1 SGHVS and CDR2 FQNEAQ. The CDR3 length is 13 residues. The CDR3 loop is CASSLGRVTEAFF. The DNA for the CDR3 is TGTGCCAGCAGCTTAGGTCGAGTGACTGAAGCTTTCTTT. The full variable domain, its missing parts supplied by reference TRBV7-8 and TRBJ1-1, is GAGVSQSPRYKVAKRGQDVALRCDPISGHVSLFWYQQALGQGPEFLTYFQNEAQLDKSGLPSDRFFAERPEGSVSTLKIQRTQQEDSAVYLCASSLGRVTEAFFGQGTRLTVV.

The chain employs TRBV9 and TRBJ2-1, with 8 nucleotides matching TRBD1. J gave up 5 bases and V 3 bases, and 7 bases lay outside the gene matches. The CDR3 has 15 residues. Germline lookup yields CDR1 SGDLS and CDR2 YYNGEE. The DNA for the CDR3 is TGTGCCAGCAGCGCTTTGACAGGGGCCCACAATGAGCAGTTCTTC. This encodes CASSALTGAHNEQFF.

The chain carries TRBV6-4 and TRBJ2-3; TRBD2 matches at 9 bases. V dropped 6 bases and J dropped 6; count of bases not matched to a gene: 10. There are 15 residues in the CDR3. CDR1 and CDR2 from the germline V gene are MRHNA and SNTAGT. The CDR3 reads CASSRDSAGGDTQYF. CDR3 DNA sequence: TGTGCCAGCAGCCGGGACTCGGCGGGAGGGGATACGCAGTATTTT.

The chain links TRBV12-5 to TRBJ1-1; TRBD1 matches 10 bases. J was trimmed by 4 bases and V by 6 bases; bases with no gene match: 5. From germline, CDR1 is LGHNT and CDR2 FRNRAP. CDR3 size: 14 residues. This chain's CDR3 is CASGLRTGGTEAFF. CDR3 DNA sequence: TGTGCTAGTGGACTCCGGACAGGGGGCACTGAAGCTTTCTTT.